This passage covers 8 T cell receptor beta chains from one sample sequenced in a study of spatial heterogeneity in lung cancer. The study's findings and limits: Expanded intratumoral alpha and beta TCR counts tracked tumor mutation counts.

Using its own MiXCR run on the 5' RACE reads, TCRdb lists one record per CDR3 protein. The sample carries approximately 9,700 distinct CDR3 sequences, 9.5% to 15% recorded once. Time point given: sample taken at primary tumor resection. Antigens for these TCRs are unknown. Source: lung tumor tissue, taken at surgery. The receptors here all came from a male donor with early-stage non-small cell lung cancer.

This clonotype has a count of ten or more. For a library built for alpha chains, this beta chain is a stray read; little rests on its size. V is TRBV6-2 or TRBV6-3 and J is TRBJ2-7; no reliable D call. The V gene's germline CDR1 is MNHEY and CDR2 SVGEGT. This CDR3 region has 11 residues. Trimming took off 4 bases at V and 3 bases at J, with 4 bases between the two ends. For the CDR3, the DNA is TGTGCCAGCAGTTTGAACTACGAGCAGTACTTC. Translated, it gives CASSLNYEQYF.

The table lists this clonotype with many counts. A library made for alpha chains picked up this beta chain off target, so its size means little. The chain carries TRBV30 and TRBJ2-2; 7 bases fit TRBD2. The CDR3 covers 14 residues. J lost 2 bases, V lost 3 bases, and 3 bases had no gene match. CDR1 is GTSNPN and CDR2 is SVGIG in the germline V gene (reference sequence). The CDR3 here is CAWRGEGNTGELFF. DNA of the CDR3: TGTGCCTGGAGAGGGGAGGGAAACACCGGGGAGCTGTTTTTT.

By frequency in the sample, this clonotype is medium-sized. This beta chain came through as a stray read in a library set up for alpha chains, and its size says little. This chain connects TRBV18 to TRBJ2-1; maybe TRBD1 (6 bases). V was trimmed by 5 bases and J by 15 bases, leaving 17 bases between them. The CDR3 has 12 residues. From germline, CDR1 is KGHSH and CDR2 LQKENI. The CDR3 protein is CASSRPQGRLFF. CDR3 nucleotides: TGTGCCAGCTCAAGACCTCAGGGGCGTCTGTTCTTC. The full variable domain, in which reference TRBV18 and TRBJ2-1 provide the parts outside the CDR3, is NAGVMQNPRHLVRRRGQEARLRCSPMKGHSHVYWYRQLPEEGLKFMVYLQKENIIDESGMPKERFSAEFPKEGPSILRIQQVVRGDSAAYFCASSRPQGRLFFGPGTRLTVL.

A note on this clonotype: Since it is a stray read in a library aimed at alpha chains, this beta chain has a size that is not meaningful. The chain couples TRBV28 to TRBJ2-2; D possibly corresponds to TRBD2 (6 bases). The germline V and J ends were trimmed by 5 bases and 3 bases, with 13 bases remaining between them. The CDR3 contains 15 residues. Germline V gene sequence: CDR1 MDHEN, CDR2 SYDVKM. The CDR3 nucleotides are TGTGCCAGCAGTCCGAGCCGGGGGTACACCGGGGAGCTGTTTTTT. As protein: CASSPSRGYTGELFF.

This clonotype was seen a few times. This beta chain is a stray sequence in a library constructed for alpha chains; its clone size is not meaningful. V is TRBV2 and J is TRBJ2-1; 9 nucleotides match TRBD2. The CDR3 extends over 14 amino acids. Germline V gene sequence: CDR1 SNHLY, CDR2 FYNNEI. The V and J ends lost 8 bases and 4 bases, in that order; junction bases with no gene match: 6. CDR3 region: CASAGTSMYNEQFF. CDR3 in DNA: TGTGCCAGCGCCGGGACTAGCATGTACAATGAGCAGTTCTTC.

This clonotype occurred many times. In a library made to pick up alpha chains, this beta chain is a stray read with a size that means little. J is TRBJ2-7 and V is TRBV20-1; 9 nucleotides line up with TRBD1. The CDR3 sequence is 12 residues long. The V and J ends lost 4 bases and 7 bases, in that order; junction bases with no gene match: 5. CDR1 is DFQATT and CDR2 is SNEGSKA in the germline V gene (reference sequence). The CDR3 region is CSAKRTGDEQYF. In DNA form, the CDR3 reads TGCAGTGCTAAAAGGACAGGGGATGAGCAGTACTTC.

Of note for this clonotype: This beta chain was picked up by a library intended for alpha chains and is off target, so its count carries little meaning. V is TRBV7-2 and J is TRBJ1-5, with D tentatively TRBD1 (6 bases). This CDR3 comprises 15 residues. The germline V gene encodes CDR1 SGHTA and CDR2 FQGNSA. Trimming cost V 5 bases and J 3 bases, with 14 bases left between them. In nucleotides, the CDR3 is TGTGCCAGCAGCCCCCACGACAGGAACAATCAGCCCCAGCATTTT. Encoded protein: CASSPHDRNNQPQHF.

This clonotype was detected many times. This beta chain came through as a stray read in a library set up for alpha chains, and its size says little. This chain joins TRBV6-2 or TRBV6-3 and TRBJ2-1, with 11 bases matching TRBD2. The CDR3 has 16 residues. V shed 6 bases, J shed 5 bases, and the junction held 9 bases outside the gene matches. Per the germline V gene, CDR1 is MNHEY and CDR2 is SVGEGT. The CDR3 region has the DNA TGTGCCAGCAGACCCCCCCTAGCGGGAGGCCACAATGAGCAGTTCTTC. Its protein is CASRPPLAGGHNEQFF.